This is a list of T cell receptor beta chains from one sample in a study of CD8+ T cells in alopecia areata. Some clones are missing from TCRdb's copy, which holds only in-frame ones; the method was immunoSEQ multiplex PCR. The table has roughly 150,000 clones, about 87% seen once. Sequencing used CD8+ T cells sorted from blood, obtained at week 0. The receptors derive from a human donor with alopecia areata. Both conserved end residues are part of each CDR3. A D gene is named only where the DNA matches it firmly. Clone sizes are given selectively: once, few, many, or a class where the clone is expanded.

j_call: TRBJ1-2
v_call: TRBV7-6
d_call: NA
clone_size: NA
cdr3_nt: TGTGCCAGCAGCCCTGGAGGCGGCTATGGCTACACCTTC
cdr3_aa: CASSPGGGYGYTF

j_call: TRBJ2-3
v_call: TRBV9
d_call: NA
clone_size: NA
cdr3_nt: TGTGCCAGCAGCGTATTCGGTAGCACAGATACGCAGTATTTT
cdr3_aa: CASSVFGSTDTQYF

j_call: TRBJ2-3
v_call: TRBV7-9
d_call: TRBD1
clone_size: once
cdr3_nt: TGTGCCAGCAGACGGACAGGGAGTAGCACAGATACGCAGTATTTT
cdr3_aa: CASRRTGSSTDTQYF

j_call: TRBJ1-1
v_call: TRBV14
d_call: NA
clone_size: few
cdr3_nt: TGTGCCAGCAGCCAAGAGAACACTGAAGCTTTCTTT
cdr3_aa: CASSQENTEAFF

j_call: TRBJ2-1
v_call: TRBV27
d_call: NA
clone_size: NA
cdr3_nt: TGTGCCAGCAGTTTAGGAGGACCTGGGGTCTCCTACAATGAGCAGTTCTTC
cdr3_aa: CASSLGGPGVSYNEQFF

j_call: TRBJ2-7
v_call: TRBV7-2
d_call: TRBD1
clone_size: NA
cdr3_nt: TGTGCCAGCAGCTATGGACAGGGAGGCTACGAGCAGTACTTC
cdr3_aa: CASSYGQGGYEQYF

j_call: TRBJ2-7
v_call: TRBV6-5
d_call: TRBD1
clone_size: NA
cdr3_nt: TGTGCCAGCAGCCGCTTGGGACAGATCTACGAGCAGTACTTC
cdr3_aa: CASSRLGQIYEQYF

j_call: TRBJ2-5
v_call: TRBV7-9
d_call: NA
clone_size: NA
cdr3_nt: TGTGCCAGCAGCTCCAAGGGGAGGTACCAAGAGACCCAGTACTTC
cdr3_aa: CASSSKGRYQETQYF

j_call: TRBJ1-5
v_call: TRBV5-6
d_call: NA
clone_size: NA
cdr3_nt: TGTGCCAGCAGCTTGGTCAGGGGCCAGCCCCAGCATTTT
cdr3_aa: CASSLVRGQPQHF

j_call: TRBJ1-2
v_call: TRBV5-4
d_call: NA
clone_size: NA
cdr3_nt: TGTGCCAGCAGCTTGGGTGGGGCAGACTATGGCTACGCCTTC
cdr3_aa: CASSLGGADYGYAF

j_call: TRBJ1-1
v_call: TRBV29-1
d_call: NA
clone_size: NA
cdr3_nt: TGCAGCGTTGACGATCCGAGCACTGAAGCTTTCTTT
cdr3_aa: CSVDDPSTEAFF

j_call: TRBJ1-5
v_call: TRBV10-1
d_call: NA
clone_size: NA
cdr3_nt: TGCGCCAGCAGTGAGGTTATGGATCAGCCCCAGCATTTT
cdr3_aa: CASSEVMDQPQHF

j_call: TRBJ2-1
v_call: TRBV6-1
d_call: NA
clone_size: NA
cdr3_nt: TGTGCCAGCAGTGCGGGGGAGAAGTTCTTC
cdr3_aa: CASSAGEKFF

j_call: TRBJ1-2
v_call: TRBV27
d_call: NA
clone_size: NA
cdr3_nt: TGTGCCAGCAGTAAGGGCGGCGGCTACACCTTC
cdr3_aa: CASSKGGGYTF

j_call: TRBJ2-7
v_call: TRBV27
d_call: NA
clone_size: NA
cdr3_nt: TGTGCCAGCAGTTTATCGCTTTCGGCAGCCCTCTCCTACGAGCAGTACTTC
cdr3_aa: CASSLSLSAALSYEQYF

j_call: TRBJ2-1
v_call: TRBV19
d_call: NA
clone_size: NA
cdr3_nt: TGTGCCAGTAGTATAGAGCTAGCAGGGACCTACAATGAGCAGTTCTTC
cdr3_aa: CASSIELAGTYNEQFF

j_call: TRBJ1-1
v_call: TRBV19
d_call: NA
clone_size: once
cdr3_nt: TGTGCCAGCGTCAAACCTCGAACTGAAGCTTTCTTT
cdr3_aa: CASVKPRTEAFF

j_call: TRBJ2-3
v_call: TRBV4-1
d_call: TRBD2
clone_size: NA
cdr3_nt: TGCGCCAGCAGCCAAGAGGGGGGGGTAACTAGCCTGTTTTCAGATACGCAGTATTTT
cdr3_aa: CASSQEGGVTSLFSDTQYF

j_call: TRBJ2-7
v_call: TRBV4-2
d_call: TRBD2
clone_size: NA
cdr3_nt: TGTGCCAGCAGCCAAGATAGCGGGAGTGCCTACGAGCAGTACTTC
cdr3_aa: CASSQDSGSAYEQYF

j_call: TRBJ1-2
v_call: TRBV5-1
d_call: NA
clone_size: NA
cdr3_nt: TGCGCCAGCAGCCTACCCATCGACAGGAGTGACGGCTACACCTTC
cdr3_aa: CASSLPIDRSDGYTF

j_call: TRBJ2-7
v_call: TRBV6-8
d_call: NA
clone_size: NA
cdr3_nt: TGTGCCAGCAGTGGAAGTAATCCGAAGAACTACGAGCAGTACTTC
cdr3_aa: CASSGSNPKNYEQYF

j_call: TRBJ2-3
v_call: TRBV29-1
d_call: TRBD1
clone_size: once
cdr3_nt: TGCAGCGTAGGACAGGAGAATACAGATACGCAGTATTTT
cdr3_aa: CSVGQENTDTQYF

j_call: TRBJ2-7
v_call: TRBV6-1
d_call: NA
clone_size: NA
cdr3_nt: TGTGCCAGCAGTGAAAGGGGTTACGAGCAGTACTTC
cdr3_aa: CASSERGYEQYF

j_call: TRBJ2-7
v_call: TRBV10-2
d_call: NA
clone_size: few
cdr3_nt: TGCGCCAGCAGTAACACGGCCTACGTCGGCGCCTACGAGCAGTACTTC
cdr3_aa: CASSNTAYVGAYEQYF

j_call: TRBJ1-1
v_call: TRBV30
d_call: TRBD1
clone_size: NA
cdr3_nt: TGTGCCTGGAGTGTAGGGACAGGGAACACTGAAGCTTTCTTT
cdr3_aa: CAWSVGTGNTEAFF

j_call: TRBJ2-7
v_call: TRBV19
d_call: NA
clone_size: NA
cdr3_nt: TGTGCCAGTAGTATAGGACAGGCCTACGAGCAGTACTTC
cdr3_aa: CASSIGQAYEQYF

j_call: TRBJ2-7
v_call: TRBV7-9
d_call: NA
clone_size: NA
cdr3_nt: TGTGCCAGCAGCCTTTATCCGGGCCCCCGCCCCAACGAGCAGTACTTC
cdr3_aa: CASSLYPGPRPNEQYF

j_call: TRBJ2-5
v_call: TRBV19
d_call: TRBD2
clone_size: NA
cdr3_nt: TGTGCCAGTAGTGGCCGGCGGGGGGAGGGCGAAGAGACCCAGTACTTC
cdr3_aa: CASSGRRGEGEETQYF

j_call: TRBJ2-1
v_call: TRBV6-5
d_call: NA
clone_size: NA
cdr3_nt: TGTGCCAGCAGTTACTCGGGGGAACCAAATGAGCAGTTCTTC
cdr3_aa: CASSYSGEPNEQFF

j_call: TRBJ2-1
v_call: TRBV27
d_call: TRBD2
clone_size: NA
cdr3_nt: TGTGCCAGCAGTCCGGCGGACTGGGCAAGCGGGGGACCGAACAGTGAGCAGTTCTTC
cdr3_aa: CASSPADWASGGPNSEQFF

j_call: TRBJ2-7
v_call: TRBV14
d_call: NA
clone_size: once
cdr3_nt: TGTGCCAGCAAGGGGTTCGGATACGAGCAGTACTTC
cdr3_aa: CASKGFGYEQYF

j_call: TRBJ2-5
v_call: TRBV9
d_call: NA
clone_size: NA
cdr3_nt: TGTGCCAGCAGCGTAGGGGGTCTAGGGCAAGAGACCCAGTACTTC
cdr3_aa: CASSVGGLGQETQYF

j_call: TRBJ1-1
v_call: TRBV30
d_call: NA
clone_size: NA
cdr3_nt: TGTGCCTGGAGTGTAAGTACTGAAGCTTTCTTT
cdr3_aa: CAWSVSTEAFF

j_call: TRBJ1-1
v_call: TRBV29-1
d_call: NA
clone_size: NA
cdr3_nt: TGCAGCGTTGAAGAGGGGGGGGTGAACACTGAAGCTTTCTTT
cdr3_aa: CSVEEGGVNTEAFF

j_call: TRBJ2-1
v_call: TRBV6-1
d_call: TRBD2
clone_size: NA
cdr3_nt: TGTGCCAGCAGTGGTTTTGGGTCTAGCGGGTACAATGAGCAGTTCTTC
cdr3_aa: CASSGFGSSGYNEQFF

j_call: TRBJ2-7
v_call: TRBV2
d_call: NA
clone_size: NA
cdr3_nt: TGTGCCAGCAGTGAATGGCGCAATGCCTACGAGCAGTACTTC
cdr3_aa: CASSEWRNAYEQYF

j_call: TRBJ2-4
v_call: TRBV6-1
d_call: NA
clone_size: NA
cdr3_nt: TGTGCCAGCAGTGAAGCAACGGAAGAAAACATTCAGTACTTC
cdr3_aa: CASSEATEENIQYF

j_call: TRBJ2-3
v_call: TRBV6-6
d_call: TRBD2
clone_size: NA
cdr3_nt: TGTGCCAGCAGTCCCTTCAGGCTAGCGGGCTCGGATACGCAGTATTTT
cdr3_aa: CASSPFRLAGSDTQYF

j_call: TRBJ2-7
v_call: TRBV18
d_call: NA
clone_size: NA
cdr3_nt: TGTGCCAGCTCACCATGGGACCCTACCGAGCACGAGCAGTACTTC
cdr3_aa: CASSPWDPTEHEQYF

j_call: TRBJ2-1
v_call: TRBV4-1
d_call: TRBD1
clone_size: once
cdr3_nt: TGCGCCAGCAGCCAATATAACCTGGGACAGGTTTCCGATGAGCAGTTCTTC
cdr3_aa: CASSQYNLGQVSDEQFF

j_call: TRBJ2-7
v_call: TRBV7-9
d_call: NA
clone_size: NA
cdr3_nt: TGTGCCAGCAGCTTAGCGGGAGCCTACGAGCAGTACTTC
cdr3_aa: CASSLAGAYEQYF

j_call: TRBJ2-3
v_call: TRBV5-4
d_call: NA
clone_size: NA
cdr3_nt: TGTGCCAGCAGCTTGGAGGGTCATACGCAGTATTTT
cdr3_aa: CASSLEGHTQYF

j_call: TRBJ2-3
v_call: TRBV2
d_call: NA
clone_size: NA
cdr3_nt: TGTGCCAGCAGTAGACCGGGACAAAACACAGATACGCAGTATTTT
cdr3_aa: CASSRPGQNTDTQYF

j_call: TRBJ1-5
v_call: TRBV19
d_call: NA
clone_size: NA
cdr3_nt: TGTGCCAGTAGTATAGGAGGGTCCAATCAGCCCCAGCATTTT
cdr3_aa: CASSIGGSNQPQHF

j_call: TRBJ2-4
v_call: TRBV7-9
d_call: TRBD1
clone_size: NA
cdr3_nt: TGTGCCAGCAGCTCCCGGGACAGAGCCAAAAACATTCAGTACTTC
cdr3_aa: CASSSRDRAKNIQYF

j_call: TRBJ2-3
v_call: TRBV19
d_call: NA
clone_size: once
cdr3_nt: TGTGCCAGTAGTATAGTGGGAATCAACACAGATACGCAGTATTTT
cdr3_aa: CASSIVGINTDTQYF

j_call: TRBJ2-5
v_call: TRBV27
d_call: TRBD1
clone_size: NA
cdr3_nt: TGTGCCAGCAGTCCTCTAGGGACAGGGCGAGAGACCCAGTACTTC
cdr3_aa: CASSPLGTGRETQYF

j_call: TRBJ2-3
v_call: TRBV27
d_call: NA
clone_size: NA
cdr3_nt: TGTGCCAGCAGTTTAATGGGGAGCACAGATACGCAGTATTTT
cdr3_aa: CASSLMGSTDTQYF

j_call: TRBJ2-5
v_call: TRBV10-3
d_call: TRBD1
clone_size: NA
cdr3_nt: TGTGCCATCAGTGTCTGGGACAGACATCCCCAAGAGACCCAGTACTTC
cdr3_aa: CAISVWDRHPQETQYF

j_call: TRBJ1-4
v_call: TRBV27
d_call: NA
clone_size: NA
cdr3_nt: TGTGCCAGCAGTCCCGGGTTTGAAAAACTGTTTTTT
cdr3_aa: CASSPGFEKLFF

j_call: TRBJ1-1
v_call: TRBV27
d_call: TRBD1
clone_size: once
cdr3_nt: TGTGCCAGCAGTCCGCTCGACAGGGTAGGTACTGAAGCTTTCTTT
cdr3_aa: CASSPLDRVGTEAFF

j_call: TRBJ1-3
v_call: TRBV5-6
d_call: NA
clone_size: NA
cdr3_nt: TGTGCCAGCAGCATGGGGGTTCAGGGAAAAGGCGATTTT
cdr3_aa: CASSMGVQGKGDF

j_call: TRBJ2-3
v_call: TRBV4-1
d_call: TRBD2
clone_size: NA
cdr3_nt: TGCGCCAGCAGCCCCTCGGGTGGTAGCGGGAGCACAGATACGCAGTATTTT
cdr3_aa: CASSPSGGSGSTDTQYF

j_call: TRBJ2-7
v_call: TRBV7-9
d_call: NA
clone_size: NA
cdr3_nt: TGTGCCAGCAGCCCCAGGGATCTCGAGCAGTACTTC
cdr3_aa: CASSPRDLEQYF

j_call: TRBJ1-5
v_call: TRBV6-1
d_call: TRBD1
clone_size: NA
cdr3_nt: TGTGCCAGCAGCCGGGACAGGGGGCTCGGTCAGCCCCAGCATTTT
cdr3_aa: CASSRDRGLGQPQHF